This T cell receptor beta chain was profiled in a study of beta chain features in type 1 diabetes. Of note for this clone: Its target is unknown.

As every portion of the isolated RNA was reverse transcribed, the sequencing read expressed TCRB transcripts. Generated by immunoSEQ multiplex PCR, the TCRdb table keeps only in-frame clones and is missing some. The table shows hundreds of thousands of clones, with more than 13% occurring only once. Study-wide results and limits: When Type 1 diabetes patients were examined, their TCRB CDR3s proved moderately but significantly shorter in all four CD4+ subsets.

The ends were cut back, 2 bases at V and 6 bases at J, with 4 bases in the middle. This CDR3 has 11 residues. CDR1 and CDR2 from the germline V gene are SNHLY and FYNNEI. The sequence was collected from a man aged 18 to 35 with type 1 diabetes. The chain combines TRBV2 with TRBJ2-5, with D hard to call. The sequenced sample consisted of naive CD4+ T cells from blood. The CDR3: CASSEWKTQYF. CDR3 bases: TGTGCCAGCAGTGAATGGAAGACCCAGTACTTC. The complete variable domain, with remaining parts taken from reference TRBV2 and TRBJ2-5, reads EPEVTQTPSHQVTQMGQEVILRCVPISNHLYFYWYRQILGQKVEFLVSFYNNEISEKSEIFDDQFSVERPDGSNFTLKIRSTKLEDSAMYFCASSEWKTQYFGPGTRLLVL.